This TCR beta chain was sequenced during a study of cytomegalovirus exposure and HLA in healthy donors. General study findings and limits: Confirmation in vitro established that a few CMV-associated chains were specific for CMV antigens.

Notes on this clone: The antigen remains unidentified.

Germline V gene data show CDR1 as SQVTM and CDR2 as ANQGSEA. This CDR3 is 12 amino acids long. V gave up 1 base and J gave up 9 bases, with 10 bases separating them. The PCR made use of 60 Vbeta and 13 Jbeta primers. Assay used: immunoSEQ multiplex PCR; TCRdb lists only in-frame clones, some missing. The data hold around 250,000 clones, with 80% to 85% observed a single time. The gene calls are TRBV29-1 and TRBJ2-1; D is possibly TRBD2 (6 bases). Sequenced: PBMCs. The sequence came from a woman in her sixties or seventies in good health and CMV-seropositive. The CDR3 DNA sequence: TGCAGCGTTGAAGTGACTAGGGGTGAGCAGTTCTTC. Protein product: CSVEVTRGEQFF.